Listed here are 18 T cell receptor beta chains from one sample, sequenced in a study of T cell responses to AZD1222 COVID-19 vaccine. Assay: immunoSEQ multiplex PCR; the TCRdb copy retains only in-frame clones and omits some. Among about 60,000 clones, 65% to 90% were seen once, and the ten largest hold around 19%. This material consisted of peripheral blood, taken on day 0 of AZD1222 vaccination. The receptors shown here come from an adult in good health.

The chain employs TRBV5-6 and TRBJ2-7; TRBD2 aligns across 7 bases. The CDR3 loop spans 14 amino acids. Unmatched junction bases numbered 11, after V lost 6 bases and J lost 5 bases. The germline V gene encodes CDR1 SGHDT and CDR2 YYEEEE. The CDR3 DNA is TGTGCCAGCACCCCGGGGCCAGGGACTAACGAGCAGTACTTC. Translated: CASTPGPGTNEQYF.

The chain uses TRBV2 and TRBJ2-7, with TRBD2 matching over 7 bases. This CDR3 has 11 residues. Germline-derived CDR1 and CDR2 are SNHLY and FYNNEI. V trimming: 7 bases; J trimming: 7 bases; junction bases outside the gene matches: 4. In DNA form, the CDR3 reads TGTGCCAGCACCTACGGGGGGGAGCAGTACTTC. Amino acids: CASTYGGEQYF.

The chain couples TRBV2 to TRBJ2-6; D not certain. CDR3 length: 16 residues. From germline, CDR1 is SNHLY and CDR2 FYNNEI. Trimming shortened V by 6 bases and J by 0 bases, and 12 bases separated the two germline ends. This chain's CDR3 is CASSYKTLSGANVLTF. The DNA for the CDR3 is TGTGCCAGCAGCTATAAGACACTCTCTGGGGCCAACGTCCTGACTTTC.

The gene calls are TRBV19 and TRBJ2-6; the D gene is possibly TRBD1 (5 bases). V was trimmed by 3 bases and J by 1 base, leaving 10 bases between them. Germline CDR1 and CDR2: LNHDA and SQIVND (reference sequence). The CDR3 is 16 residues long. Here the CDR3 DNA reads TGTGCCAGTAGTATTCAGGGTCGTTCTGGGGCCAACGTCCTGACTTTC. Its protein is CASSIQGRSGANVLTF. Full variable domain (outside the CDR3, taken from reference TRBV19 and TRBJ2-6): DGGITQSPKYLFRKEGQNVTLSCEQNLNHDAMYWYRQDPGQGLRLIYYSQIVNDFQKGDIAEGYSVSREKKESFPLTVTSAQKNPTAFYLCASSIQGRSGANVLTFGAGSRLTVL.

CDR3 bases: TGTGCCAGCAGTGAACGGTGGGTTGGCTACACCTTC. Translating gives CASSERWVGYTF. The rearrangement links TRBV6-1 to TRBJ1-2; the D is unclear. Germline assignment: CDR1 MNHNS and CDR2 SASEGT. Trimming removed 2 bases from V and 7 bases from J, with 8 bases in between. The CDR3 is made up of 12 amino acids.

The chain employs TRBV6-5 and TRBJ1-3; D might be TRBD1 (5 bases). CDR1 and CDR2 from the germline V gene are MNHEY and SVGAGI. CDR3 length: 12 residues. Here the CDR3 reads CGAGDSGNTIYF. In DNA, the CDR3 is TGTGGAGCGGGGGACTCTGGAAACACCATATATTTT.

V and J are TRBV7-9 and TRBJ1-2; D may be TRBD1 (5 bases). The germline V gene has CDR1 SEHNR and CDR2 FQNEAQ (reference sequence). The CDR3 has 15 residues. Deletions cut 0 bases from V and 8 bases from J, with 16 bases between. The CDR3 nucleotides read TGTGCCAGCAGCTTAGCGTTAGGGGCGGTAGACGGCTACACCTTC. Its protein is CASSLALGAVDGYTF.

CDR3 nucleotides: TGTGCCTCCGGGCAGGAGTACGACATTCAGTACTTC. It yields the protein CASGQEYDIQYF. The V and J genes are TRBV12-3 or TRBV12-4 and TRBJ2-4; D is unresolved. Trimming shortened V by 11 bases and J by 8 bases, and 16 bases separated the two germline ends. The CDR3 consists of 12 residues.

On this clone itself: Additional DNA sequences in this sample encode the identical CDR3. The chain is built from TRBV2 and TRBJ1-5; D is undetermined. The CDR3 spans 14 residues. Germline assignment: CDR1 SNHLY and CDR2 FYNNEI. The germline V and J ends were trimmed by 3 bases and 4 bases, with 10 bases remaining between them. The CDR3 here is CASSEGGRNQPQHF. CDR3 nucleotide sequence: TGTGCCAGCAGTGAGGGCGGGAGGAATCAGCCCCAGCATTTT.

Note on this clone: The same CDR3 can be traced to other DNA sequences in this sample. The CDR3 reads CASSQGGVGTEAFF. In DNA form, the CDR3 reads TGTGCCAGCAGCCAAGGGGGGGTCGGCACTGAAGCTTTCTTT. The chain has TRBV3-1 (or the pseudogene TRBV3-2) and TRBJ1-1, with D perhaps matching TRBD1 (5 bases). This CDR3 spans 14 amino acids. V lost 1 base and J 4 bases, leaving 10 bases between the germline ends. CDR1 is LGHDT and CDR2 is YNNKEL in the germline V gene (reference sequence).

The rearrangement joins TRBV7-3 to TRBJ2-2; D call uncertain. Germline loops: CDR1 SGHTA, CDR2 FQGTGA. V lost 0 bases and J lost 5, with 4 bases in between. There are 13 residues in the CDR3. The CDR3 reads CASSLTGTGELFF. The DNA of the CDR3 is TGTGCCAGCAGCTTAACTGGGACCGGGGAGCTGTTTTTT. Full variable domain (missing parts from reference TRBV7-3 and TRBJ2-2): GAGVSQTPSNKVTEKGKYVELRCDPISGHTALYWYRQSLGQGPEFLIYFQGTGAADDSGLPNDRFFAVRPEGSVSTLKIQRTERGDSAVYLCASSLTGTGELFFGEGSRLTVL.

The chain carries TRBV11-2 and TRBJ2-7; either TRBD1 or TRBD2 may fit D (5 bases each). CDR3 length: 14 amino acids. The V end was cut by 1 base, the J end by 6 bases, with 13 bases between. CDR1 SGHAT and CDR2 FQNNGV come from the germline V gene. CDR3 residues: CASSLGGTWGEQYF. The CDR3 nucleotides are TGTGCCAGCAGCTTAGGGGGGACCTGGGGCGAGCAGTACTTC.

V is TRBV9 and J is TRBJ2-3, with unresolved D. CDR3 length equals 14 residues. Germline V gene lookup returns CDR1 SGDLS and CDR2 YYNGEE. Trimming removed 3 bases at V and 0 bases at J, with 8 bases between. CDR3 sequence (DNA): TGTGCCAGCAGCGAGCAATTTAGCACAGATACGCAGTATTTT. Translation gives CASSEQFSTDTQYF.

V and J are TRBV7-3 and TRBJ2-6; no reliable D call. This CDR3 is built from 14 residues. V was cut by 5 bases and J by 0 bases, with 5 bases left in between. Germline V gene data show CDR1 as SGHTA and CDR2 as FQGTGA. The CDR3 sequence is CASSAYSGANVLTF. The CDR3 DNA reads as TGTGCCAGCAGCGCCTACTCTGGGGCCAACGTCCTGACTTTC. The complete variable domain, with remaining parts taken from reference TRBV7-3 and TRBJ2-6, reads GAGVSQTPSNKVTEKGKYVELRCDPISGHTALYWYRQSLGQGPEFLIYFQGTGAADDSGLPNDRFFAVRPEGSVSTLKIQRTERGDSAVYLCASSAYSGANVLTFGAGSRLTVL.

CDR3 sequence reads: CASSYDALTEAFF. CDR3 in DNA: TGTGCCAGCAGTTACGATGCCCTCACTGAAGCTTTCTTT. The chain joins TRBV6-5 to TRBJ1-1, with D unresolved. V was cut by 2 bases and J by 4 bases, with 8 bases left in between. The CDR3 is 13 amino acids. Germline V gene data show CDR1 as MNHEY and CDR2 as SVGAGI.

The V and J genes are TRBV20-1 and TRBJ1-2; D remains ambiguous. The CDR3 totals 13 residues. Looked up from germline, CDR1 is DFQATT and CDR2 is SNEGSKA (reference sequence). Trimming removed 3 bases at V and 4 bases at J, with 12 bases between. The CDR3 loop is CSASSRTGYGYTF. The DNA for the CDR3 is TGCAGTGCTAGTTCCAGGACCGGCTATGGCTACACCTTC.

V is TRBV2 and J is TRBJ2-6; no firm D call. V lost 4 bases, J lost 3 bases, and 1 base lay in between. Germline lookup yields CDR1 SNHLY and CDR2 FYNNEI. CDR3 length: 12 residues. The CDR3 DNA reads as TGTGCCAGCAGTGTTGGGGCCAACGTCCTGACTTTC. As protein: CASSVGANVLTF.

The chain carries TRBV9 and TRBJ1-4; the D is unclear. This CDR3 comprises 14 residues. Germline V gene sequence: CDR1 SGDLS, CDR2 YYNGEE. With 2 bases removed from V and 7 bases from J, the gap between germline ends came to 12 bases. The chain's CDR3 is CASSVTGAAEKLFF. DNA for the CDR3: TGTGCCAGCAGCGTTACGGGAGCCGCTGAAAAACTGTTTTTT.